One and the same sample provided the 27 T cell receptor beta chains below, sequenced in a study of T cells after yellow fever vaccination. TCRdb re-derived calls from the 5' RACE reads in MiXCR, one entry per CDR3 protein. The data hold around 72,000 distinct CDR3 sequences, with roughly 7% observed a single time. Here the sequenced sample was CD8+ T cells sorted from PBMCs, taken more than 8 days after the first yellow fever vaccination. The receptor source for this set is a man between 18 and 35 years old who received the YFV17D yellow fever vaccine.

This clonotype was detected many times. The V and J genes are TRBV5-1 and TRBJ2-3; the match to TRBD1 covers 8 bases. CDR1 SGHRS and CDR2 YFSETQ come from the germline V gene. The CDR3 has 16 residues. V was pared by 2 bases and J by 1 base, with 6 bases of the junction left unmatched. CDR3 nucleotide sequence: TGCGCCAGCAGCTTCAGGGGGCGCCCCGGCACAGATACGCAGTATTTT. Its protein is CASSFRGRPGTDTQYF.

This clonotype occurred many times. The J gene is TRBJ2-1, the V gene TRBV29-1; 8 bases map to TRBD1. The length of the CDR3 is 17 residues. Losses at the gene ends were 0 bases for V and 2 bases for J; bases not matched to a gene: 9. CDR1 is SQVTM and CDR2 is ANQGSEA in the germline V gene. CDR3 nucleotides: TGCAGCGTTGAAGAACCCCTGGACAGGGCGACCTACAATGAGCAGTTCTTC. It yields the protein CSVEEPLDRATYNEQFF.

The chain joins TRBV6-5 to TRBJ1-6, with 7 bases matching TRBD1. The CDR3 has 14 residues. The V and J ends lost 4 bases and 11 bases, in that order; junction bases with no gene match: 8. Germline assignment: CDR1 MNHEY and CDR2 SVGAGI. Here the CDR3 reads CASSSDRVIAPLHF. The DNA of the CDR3 is TGTGCCAGCAGTTCAGACAGGGTTATCGCACCCCTCCACTTT.

At least ten counts were recorded for this clonotype. The CDR3 DNA reads as TGCGCCAGCAGCCAAGTTGGGCGAATGGAGCTGTTTTTT. Translated, it gives CASSQVGRMELFF. V is TRBV4-1 and J is TRBJ2-2; D call uncertain. V shed 1 base and J shed 10 bases, with 10 bases lying between them. Germline CDR1 MGHRA, CDR2 YSYEKL. The CDR3 runs to 13 residues.

This clonotype was detected a few times. The chain joins TRBV12-3 or TRBV12-4 to TRBJ1-5, with a weak D call TRBD1 (5 bases). The CDR3 has 14 amino acids. With 4 bases removed from V and 3 bases from J, the gap between germline ends came to 10 bases. The CDR3 nucleotides read TGTGCCAGCAGTTCGGCAGGGAACAATCAGCCCCAGCATTTT. Amino acid sequence: CASSSAGNNQPQHF.

This clonotype was seen repeatedly, ten times or more. V is TRBV6-2 or TRBV6-3 and J is TRBJ2-1; D is possibly TRBD1 or TRBD2 (5 bases each). From germline, CDR1 is MNHEY and CDR2 SVGEGT. With 2 bases removed from V and 10 bases from J, the gap between germline ends came to 9 bases. CDR3 size: 12 residues. CDR3 coding DNA: TGTGCCAGCAGTTACAGGGACCTAGAGCAGTTCTTC. Translating gives CASSYRDLEQFF.

This clonotype was detected a few times. The V and J genes are TRBV7-9 and TRBJ1-2; D unresolved. V was shortened by 1 base and J by 2 bases, with 11 bases between the two germline ends. This CDR3 is 15 amino acids long. Germline V lookup: CDR1 SEHNR, CDR2 FQNEAQ (reference sequence). The DNA of the CDR3 is TGTGCCAGCAGCTTAGATGCCCTACGGAACTATGGCTACACCTTC. Its translation is CASSLDALRNYGYTF.

This clonotype was observed a handful of times. V and J are TRBV3-1 and TRBJ1-3, with D unclear. In germline, CDR1 is LGHDT, CDR2 YNNKEL (reference sequence). CDR3 length: 16 residues. V was shortened by 0 bases and J by 5 bases, with 14 bases between the two germline ends. The CDR3, as DNA: TGTGCCAGCAGCCAAGAACACCCCGCGGCGAGAAACACCATATATTTT. Translation: CASSQEHPAARNTIYF.

Regarding this clonotype: Germline and junction disagree at one end, which may indicate a read error. This chain joins TRBV20-1 and TRBJ1-1, with D perhaps matching TRBD1 (6 bases). Per the germline V gene, CDR1 is DFQATT and CDR2 is SNEGSKA (reference sequence). This CDR3 comprises 16 residues. The CDR3 sequence: CSARALGGGRRSEVFF. In nucleotides, the CDR3 is TGCAGTGCTAGAGCCCTCGGGGGGGGGCGCCGGTCTGAAGTTTTCTTT.

In its sample, this clonotype was seen a few times. The chain links TRBV5-1 to TRBJ1-2, with 11 nucleotides matching TRBD1. Germline CDR1 and CDR2: SGHRS and YFSETQ. The CDR3 is 15 residues long. The trim removed 4 bases at V and 5 bases at J, leaving 7 bases unmatched. The CDR3 here is CASSTGQGARYGYTF. In DNA, the CDR3 is TGCGCCAGCAGCACCGGACAGGGGGCGAGATATGGCTACACCTTC.

Many counts were recorded for this clonotype. V is TRBV4-1 and J is TRBJ2-5; maybe TRBD1 (5 bases). Germline CDR1 MGHRA, CDR2 YSYEKL. The CDR3 runs 13 residues. Deletions cut 1 base from V and 5 bases from J, with 8 bases between. This chain's CDR3 is CASSQGRQETQYF. The CDR3 DNA sequence: TGCGCCAGCAGCCAAGGGAGACAGGAGACCCAGTACTTC.

At least ten counts were recorded for this clonotype. The chain joins TRBV6-1 to TRBJ2-1; D ambiguous. Germline CDR1 MNHNS, CDR2 SASEGT. The CDR3 is 15 amino acids. V lost 6 bases and J 7 bases, leaving 19 bases between the germline ends. CDR3 amino acids: CASRNGRSLGNEQFF. Here the CDR3 DNA reads TGTGCCAGCAGGAACGGACGGAGTTTGGGGAATGAGCAGTTCTTC.

This clonotype was recorded at least ten times. The rearrangement uses TRBV4-2 and TRBJ1-1; D call uncertain. This CDR3 has 16 residues. Germline-derived CDR1 and CDR2 are LGHNA and YNFKEQ. V lost 1 base, J lost 10 bases, and 22 bases lay in between. CDR3 bases: TGTGCCAGCAGCCAAGCATCGGTCCTCGGGAAAGGTAGAGCTTTCTTT. Translating it yields CASSQASVLGKGRAFF.

This clonotype was picked up many times. The chain couples TRBV7-9 to TRBJ2-3, with D uncertain. Germline V lookup: CDR1 SEHNR, CDR2 FQNEAQ (reference sequence). This CDR3 spans 11 amino acids. V lost 5 bases, J lost 6 bases, and 6 bases lay in between. The DNA of the CDR3 is TGTGCCAGCAGCCCCGACGATACGCAGTATTTT. Translated: CASSPDDTQYF. Full variable domain (rest looked up from reference TRBV7-9 and TRBJ2-3): DTGVSQNPRHKITKRGQNVTFRCDPISEHNRLYWYRQTLGQGPEFLTYFQNEAQLEKSRLLSDRFSAERPKGSFSTLEIQRTEQGDSAMYLCASSPDDTQYFGPGTRLTVL.

Ten or more counts support this clonotype. The chain is built from TRBV29-1 and TRBJ2-3; 9 positions match TRBD1. Germline-derived CDR1 and CDR2 are SQVTM and ANQGSEA. CDR3 length equals 14 residues. V lost 4 bases and J lost 6; bases outside the gene matches: 8. CDR3 nucleotide sequence: TGCAGCGTTGTAACGGGACAGGGTGGCGATACGCAGTATTTT. It codes for CSVVTGQGGDTQYF.

This sequence joins TRBV30 and TRBJ2-2, with D unresolved. CDR1 is GTSNPN and CDR2 is SVGIG in the germline V gene (reference sequence). CDR3 length: 11 amino acids. Trimming stripped 4 bases from V and 5 bases from J, with 5 bases between. CDR3 in amino acids: CAWIGTGELFF. The DNA of the CDR3 is TGTGCCTGGATAGGGACCGGGGAGCTGTTTTTT.

This clonotype occurred many times. This rearrangement joins TRBV13 to TRBJ1-1, with D tentatively TRBD1 (6 bases). CDR3 size: 14 residues. Trimming shortened V by 0 bases and J by 11 bases, and 16 bases separated the two germline ends. The germline CDR1 and CDR2 sequences are PRHDT and FYEKMQ (reference sequence). The CDR3 protein is CASSLGQGMDGAFF. For the CDR3, the DNA is TGTGCCAGCAGCTTAGGACAGGGAATGGATGGGGCTTTCTTT.

The chain combines TRBV19 with TRBJ2-1; no clear D. V was pared by 3 bases and J by 8 bases, with 17 bases between. The germline CDR1 and CDR2 sequences are LNHDA and SQIVND (reference sequence). This CDR3 contains 15 residues. CDR3 loop: CASSIRPGRSHEQFF. CDR3 DNA sequence: TGTGCCAGTAGTATCCGCCCGGGTAGGAGCCATGAGCAGTTCTTC.

The chain has TRBV7-2 and TRBJ2-3; 7 bases match TRBD2. CDR3 length equals 15 residues. CDR1 and CDR2 from the germline V gene are SGHTA and FQGNSA. Germline trimming cut 7 bases from V and 2 bases from J; bases unmatched to any gene: 9. The CDR3 loop is CASTDNGGYTDTQYF. The DNA of the CDR3 is TGTGCCAGCACCGATAACGGGGGGTACACAGATACGCAGTATTTT.

The chain couples TRBV4-1 to TRBJ2-1; TRBD2 matches 7 bases. Germline V lookup: CDR1 MGHRA, CDR2 YSYEKL. This CDR3 is 15 amino acids long. V trimming: 1 base; J trimming: 4 bases; junction bases outside the gene matches: 4. This chain's CDR3 is CASSQAAGTYNEQFF. The CDR3 DNA is TGCGCCAGCAGCCAAGCAGCGGGGACTTACAATGAGCAGTTCTTC.

This clonotype was found a few times. Here the CDR3 reads CASSPRGVAHETQYF. The DNA of the CDR3 is TGCGCCAGCAGCCCCCGCGGGGTGGCACACGAGACCCAGTACTTC. The rearrangement uses TRBV5-1 and TRBJ2-5, with D perhaps TRBD2 (6 bases). The CDR3 contains 15 residues. Germline lookup yields CDR1 SGHRS and CDR2 YFSETQ. The V end was cut by 4 bases, the J end by 5 bases, with 18 bases between. Using reference TRBV5-1 and TRBJ2-5 for the parts outside the CDR3, the full variable domain is KAGVTQTPRYLIKTRGQQVTLSCSPISGHRSVSWYQQTPGQGLQFLFEYFSETQRNKGNFPGRFSGRQFSNSRSEMNVSTLELGDSALYLCASSPRGVAHETQYFGPGTRLLVL.

This clonotype was detected once. The genes are TRBV19 and TRBJ1-1; 7 nucleotides line up with TRBD1. Germline V CDR1 and CDR2: LNHDA, SQIVND (reference sequence). CDR3 length equals 15 residues. With V trimmed by 5 bases and J by 0 bases, 6 bases remained unmatched. CDR3 protein: CASSLNRGVNTEAFF. Here the CDR3 DNA reads TGTGCCAGTAGTCTTAACAGGGGAGTGAACACTGAAGCTTTCTTT.

This clonotype was seen repeatedly, ten times or more. The CDR3 region is CASSLDSRRVLLTPHGELFF. CDR3 bases: TGTGCCAGCAGCTTAGATTCGAGAAGGGTCCTTCTAACCCCCCACGGGGAGCTGTTTTTT. V is TRBV11-2 and J is TRBJ2-2; D not resolved. Trimming cost V 0 bases and J 7 bases, with 27 bases left between them. The V gene's germline CDR1 is SGHAT and CDR2 FQNNGV. The CDR3 has 20 residues.

This clonotype was counted many times. The chain joins TRBV5-5 to TRBJ1-2; D possibly corresponds to TRBD1 (6 bases). There are 13 residues in the CDR3. The V and J ends lost 0 bases and 6 bases respectively, with 9 bases between them. CDR1 and CDR2 (germline): SGHKS, YYEKEE (reference sequence). CDR3 sequence (DNA): TGTGCCAGCAGCTTGGCCGAGGGGGATGGCTACACCTTC. Its translation is CASSLAEGDGYTF.

This clonotype appeared many times. This chain links TRBV11-2 with TRBJ2-1; no definite D call. This CDR3 is 13 amino acids long. From germline, CDR1 is SGHAT and CDR2 FQNNGV. Between the trimmed V and J ends, which lost 0 bases and 7 bases, there was a span of 7 bases. The CDR3 bases are TGTGCCAGCAGCTTAGATCGGCGGAATGAGCAGTTCTTC. It encodes CASSLDRRNEQFF.

V usage is TRBV19 and J usage is TRBJ2-4, with D uncertain. The V gene's germline CDR1 is LNHDA and CDR2 SQIVND (reference sequence). V was shortened by 6 bases and J by 0 bases, with 15 bases between the two germline ends. This CDR3 comprises 16 residues. Here the CDR3 DNA reads TGTGCCAGTAGGTCCATTGTTACCCAAGCCAAAAACATTCAGTACTTC. Translated, it gives CASRSIVTQAKNIQYF. Drawing the rest from reference TRBV19 and TRBJ2-4, the complete variable domain is DGGITQSPKYLFRKEGQNVTLSCEQNLNHDAMYWYRQDPGQGLRLIYYSQIVNDFQKGDIAEGYSVSREKKESFPLTVTSAQKNPTAFYLCASRSIVTQAKNIQYFGAGTRLSVL.

This clonotype came up a few times. The chain couples TRBV27 to TRBJ1-2, with 8 bases fitting TRBD1. The length of the CDR3 is 14 residues. Germline V gene data show CDR1 as MNHEY and CDR2 as SMNVEV (reference sequence). The junction had 8 bases not matched to a gene; V was cut back by 8 bases and J by 3 bases. The CDR3 region is CASAVTGGYYGYTF. The CDR3 bases are TGTGCCAGCGCGGTAACAGGGGGTTACTATGGCTACACCTTC.